Following are 23 T cell receptor beta chains from one sample sequenced in a study of shared clonotypes between healthy human individuals. Sequencing was performed with immunoSEQ multiplex PCR; in TCRdb, only in-frame clones are kept and a portion is missing. The table lists around 700,000 clones, approximately 79% of them singletons. Specimen: memory CD4+ T cells sorted from blood. Stated subset: CD45RA-negative fraction. All receptors come from a woman between 25 and 40 years old in good health.

The chain employs TRBV6-6 and TRBJ1-2; D unclear. The CDR3 is made up of 16 amino acids. The germline V gene has CDR1 MNHNY and CDR2 SVGAGI (reference sequence). Trimming cost V 9 bases and J 0 bases, with 20 bases left between them. The DNA of the CDR3 is TGTGCCAGTAGATCCGAAGGTGGAATTACTAACTATGGCTACACCTTC. Its translation is CASRSEGGITNYGYTF.

V and J are TRBV5-5 and TRBJ2-5, with TRBD2 identical over 12 bases. CDR1 SGHKS and CDR2 YYEKEE come from the germline V gene (reference sequence). There are 16 residues in the CDR3. The J segment lost 5 bases and the V segment lost 4 bases, leaving 9 bases of the junction unmatched. The DNA of the CDR3 is TGTGCCAGCAGCGCGAGACTAGCGGGAGTCGGTGAGACCCAGTACTTC. Its translation is CASSARLAGVGETQYF.

This clone appeared a few times. This sequence joins TRBV7-9 and TRBJ2-1; the match to TRBD2 covers 8 bases. Germline lookup yields CDR1 SEHNR and CDR2 FQNEAQ (reference sequence). Trimming took 5 bases from V and 7 from J; bases not matched to a gene: 10. The CDR3 is 15 amino acids. The CDR3 sequence: CASSPPGLELNEQFF. The CDR3 DNA sequence: TGTGCCAGCAGCCCCCCGGGACTAGAGTTAAATGAGCAGTTCTTC.

The V call is TRBV29-1, the J call TRBJ2-7; the D gene is possibly TRBD1 (6 bases). The CDR3 covers 13 residues. The V end was cut by 5 bases, the J end by 3 bases, with 14 bases between. The germline gives CDR1 SQVTM, CDR2 ANQGSEA. The CDR3 DNA reads as TGCAGCGTTCACGATGGACAGCACTACGAGCAGTACTTC. Translating gives CSVHDGQHYEQYF.

Comment on this clone: Other DNA variants within this sample encode the same CDR3. The chain joins TRBV28 to TRBJ2-7; 8 nucleotides agree with TRBD2. V trimming: 3 bases; J trimming: 1 base; junction bases outside the gene matches: 2. Germline assignment: CDR1 MDHEN and CDR2 SYDVKM. CDR3 length: 14 amino acids. The CDR3 sequence: CASSFREGSYEQYF. The DNA of the CDR3 is TGTGCCAGCAGTTTTCGGGAGGGGTCCTACGAGCAGTACTTC. Full variable domain (rest looked up from reference TRBV28 and TRBJ2-7): DVKVTQSSRYLVKRTGEKVFLECVQDMDHENMFWYRQDPGLGLRLIYFSYDVKMKEKGDIPEGYSVSREKKERFSLILESASTNQTSMYLCASSFREGSYEQYFGPGTRLTVT.

This clone was counted between two and nine times. This rearrangement joins TRBV28 to TRBJ1-5; no clear D. CDR1 and CDR2 (germline): MDHEN, SYDVKM. There are 12 residues in the CDR3. Trimming stripped 7 bases from V and 6 bases from J, with 10 bases between. For the CDR3, the DNA is TGTGCCAGCAAGTTGGAGTTTCAGCCCCAGCATTTT. This sequence encodes CASKLEFQPQHF.

The gene calls are TRBV5-4 and TRBJ2-1; D remains ambiguous. CDR1 and CDR2 from the germline V gene are SGHNT and YYREEE (reference sequence). CDR3 length: 13 residues. With 3 bases removed from V and 6 bases from J, the gap between germline ends came to 10 bases. The CDR3 reads CASSSNDVNEQFF. The CDR3 DNA reads as TGTGCCAGCAGCTCGAACGATGTCAATGAGCAGTTCTTC.

On this clone: Because the CDR3's place on the DNA is in doubt, the DNA is left out and the CDR3 is given as listed by TCRdb. The CDR3 protein is CASSFLWSSAEQYF. This chain uses TRBV5-4 with TRBJ2-7; TRBD2 reflects the table's D call only, with no check against the DNA. Germline loops: CDR1 SGHNT, CDR2 YYREEE (reference sequence). The CDR3 adds up to 14 amino acids, both ends counted.

This rearrangement joins TRBV28 to TRBJ2-6; possible D gene TRBD1, 6 bases. The germline V gene encodes CDR1 MDHEN and CDR2 SYDVKM. This CDR3 is built from 20 residues. V lost 4 bases, J lost 1 base, and 23 bases lay in between. CDR3 DNA: TGTGCCAGCAGTTCCCTCTCGGGACAAAATATGGGGTCTGGGGCCAACGTCCTGACTTTC. Protein product: CASSSLSGQNMGSGANVLTF.

This clone was seen only a few times. This chain joins TRBV6-5 and TRBJ2-1, with 10 bases lining up with TRBD1. This CDR3 has 15 amino acids. CDR1 is MNHEY and CDR2 is SVGAGI in the germline V gene. V was clipped by 4 bases and J by 6 bases; unmatched bases: 6. The CDR3 spells CASSWTGGMSNEQFF. As DNA, the CDR3 is TGTGCCAGCAGTTGGACAGGGGGTATGAGCAATGAGCAGTTCTTC.

This clone was observed once. The genes are TRBV19 and TRBJ2-3; no firm D call. Germline values: CDR1 LNHDA, CDR2 SQIVND (reference sequence). The V end lost 6 bases, the J end lost 8 bases, and 9 bases lay between the germline ends. The CDR3 length is 11 residues. CDR3 sequence: CASRTALTQYF. The CDR3 coding sequence is TGTGCCAGTAGAACCGCCCTTACGCAGTATTTT. The variable domain in full, completed from reference TRBV19 and TRBJ2-3, reads DGGITQSPKYLFRKEGQNVTLSCEQNLNHDAMYWYRQDPGQGLRLIYYSQIVNDFQKGDIAEGYSVSREKKESFPLTVTSAQKNPTAFYLCASRTALTQYFGPGTRLTVL.

V gene TRBV6-1 combines with J gene TRBJ2-7; 9 nucleotides match TRBD2. CDR1 MNHNS and CDR2 SASEGT come from the germline V gene. The CDR3 consists of 15 residues. Germline trimming cut 2 bases from V and 3 bases from J; bases unmatched to any gene: 5. The CDR3 DNA sequence: TGTGCCAGCAGTGAATCGGCGGGAGGGGGCTACGAGCAGTACTTC. Protein product: CASSESAGGGYEQYF.

The chain employs TRBV6-5 and TRBJ2-7, with 10 bases aligning to TRBD2. With 6 bases clipped from V and 4 bases from J, the junction kept 9 bases outside the gene matches. Looked up from germline, CDR1 is MNHEY and CDR2 is SVGAGI. This CDR3 is built from 15 residues. The DNA of the CDR3 is TGTGCCAGCAGGGATTCAGCGGGAGGGCGGTACGAGCAGTACTTC. Translating gives CASRDSAGGRYEQYF.

On this clone itself: Since a much larger clone is just one base distant, this may be a read error. The genes are TRBV28 and TRBJ1-1; D unresolved. Germline lookup yields CDR1 MDHEN and CDR2 SYDVKM. The CDR3 covers 13 residues. The V end was cut by 2 bases, the J end by 5 bases, with 9 bases between. CDR3 amino acids: CASSLIQRTEAFF. The DNA for the CDR3 is TGTGCCAGCAGTTTAATACAGCGGACTGAAGCTTTCTTT. Complete variable domain (other parts from reference TRBV28 and TRBJ1-1): DVKVTQSSRYLVKRTGEKVFLECVQDMDHENMFWYRQDPGLGLRLIYFSYDVKMKEKGDIPEGYSVSREKKERFSLILESASTNQTSMYLCASSLIQRTEAFFGQGTRLTVV.

V is TRBV6-6 and J is TRBJ1-4; no firm D call. The germline CDR1 and CDR2 sequences are MNHNY and SVGAGI (reference sequence). There are 15 residues in the CDR3. The V and J ends lost 5 bases and 0 bases respectively, with 10 bases between them. CDR3 sequence (DNA): TGTGCCAGCAGTGGTCCAGAGTCAACTAATGAAAAACTGTTTTTT. It is translated as CASSGPESTNEKLFF.

J is TRBJ2-2 and V is TRBV5-1; 8 positions match TRBD1. V lost 0 bases, J lost 2 bases, and 15 bases stayed unmatched. This CDR3 has 20 residues. From germline, CDR1 is SGHRS and CDR2 YFSETQ. The CDR3 spells CASSLARWQGARENTGELFF. CDR3 DNA sequence: TGCGCCAGCAGCTTGGCTAGGTGGCAGGGGGCCAGGGAAAACACCGGGGAGCTGTTTTTT.

This clone was recorded a few times. This rearrangement joins TRBV29-1 to TRBJ1-5, with TRBD1 as a possible D gene (5 bases). This CDR3 comprises 13 residues. Germline V gene sequence: CDR1 SQVTM, CDR2 ANQGSEA. V was shortened by 6 bases and J by 5 bases, with 14 bases between the two germline ends. The DNA for the CDR3 is TGCAGCGTCGCCCGACAGTGGGATCAGCCCCAGCATTTT. Translated, it gives CSVARQWDQPQHF.

This clone occurred once. V is TRBV19 and J is TRBJ2-5, with D uncertain. The closer fit of TRBJ2-7 to the DNA end suggests the J call may be wrong. CDR1 LNHDA and CDR2 SQIVND come from the germline V gene (reference sequence). The CDR3 covers 13 residues. For the CDR3, the DNA is TGTGCCAGTAGTCCGGAGAGCTCCTACGAGCAGTACTTC. Its translation: CASSPESSYEQYF.

Points on this clone: The sample contains more than one DNA sequence encoding this CDR3. The chain joins TRBV19 to TRBJ2-1; 11 bases fit TRBD1. V lost 2 bases and J lost 4; bases outside the gene matches: 7. This CDR3 has 17 residues. CDR1 LNHDA and CDR2 SQIVND come from the germline V gene (reference sequence). The CDR3 loop reads CASSISSGTGGYNEQFF. The CDR3 DNA reads as TGTGCCAGTAGTATATCCTCCGGGACAGGGGGATACAATGAGCAGTTCTTC.

The table lists this clone with a few counts. The rearrangement uses TRBV28 and TRBJ2-2, with D uncertain. Per germline, CDR1 MDHEN and CDR2 SYDVKM. The length of the CDR3 is 12 residues. The germline V and J ends were trimmed by 8 bases and 10 bases, with 14 bases remaining between them. CDR3 loop: CASQDHLAELFF. Written as DNA, the CDR3 is TGTGCCAGCCAGGACCACCTCGCGGAGCTGTTTTTT.

In its sample, this clone was seen a few times. This sample also contains other DNA sequences that code for the same CDR3. CDR3 protein: CASSLTSGSNTGELFF. In DNA, the CDR3 is TGTGCCAGCAGTCTTACTAGCGGGTCGAACACCGGGGAGCTGTTTTTT. The chain uses TRBV28 and TRBJ2-2; 9 bases are shared with TRBD2. V shed 5 bases, J shed 0 bases, and the junction held 4 bases outside the gene matches. Germline-derived CDR1 and CDR2 are MDHEN and SYDVKM. This CDR3 has 16 amino acids.

The V call is TRBV19, the J call TRBJ2-5, with D perhaps matching TRBD1 or TRBD2 (5 bases each). V gave up 6 bases and J gave up 7 bases, with 18 bases separating them. CDR1 is LNHDA and CDR2 is SQIVND in the germline V gene (reference sequence). The CDR3 runs to 14 residues. CDR3 bases: TGTGCCAGTAGAGGGGACCCTGTTCATCGGACCCAGTACTTC. Its protein product is CASRGDPVHRTQYF. Variable domain in full (rest from reference TRBV19 and TRBJ2-5): DGGITQSPKYLFRKEGQNVTLSCEQNLNHDAMYWYRQDPGQGLRLIYYSQIVNDFQKGDIAEGYSVSREKKESFPLTVTSAQKNPTAFYLCASRGDPVHRTQYFGPGTRLLVL.

This rearrangement joins TRBV28 to TRBJ2-5; D is unclear. Trimming removed 2 bases at V and 5 bases at J, with 12 bases between. Germline CDR1 MDHEN, CDR2 SYDVKM. CDR3 length equals 14 residues. The CDR3 nucleotides read TGTGCCAGCAGTTTAGGAGTAGTCGTGGAGACCCAGTACTTC. Translated, it gives CASSLGVVVETQYF.